This TCR beta chain comes out of a study of blood T cell repertoires in COVID-19. Study overall: Spain, Italy and the United States supplied samples that represented acute and convalescent COVID-19. T cells, B-cell-depleted T cells, or PBMCs supplied cDNA or gDNA.

This CDR3 has 17 amino acids. The trim removed 5 bases at V and 5 bases at J, leaving 10 bases unmatched. Germline-derived CDR1 and CDR2 are SGHTA and FQGTGA. Per the original data handling: Researchers report that nucleated cell counts were estimated from reference gene primer amplification. The repertoire was sequenced with immunoSEQ multiplex PCR; TCRdb's copy has only in-frame clones and lacks some. V and J calls and clone size are copied from that table; D and trimming were computed from the DNA. The sample has some 150,000 clones; more than 85% are singletons. The sequence derives from a man in his sixties with active or convalescent COVID-19. The chain recombines TRBV7-3 with TRBJ2-2; 11 bases fit TRBD1. Sequencing input: peripheral blood. The CDR3, as DNA: TGTGCCAGCAGCCTCCCCGGGGACAGGGGGGCGACCGGGGAGCTGTTTTTT. The encoded protein is CASSLPGDRGATGELFF.